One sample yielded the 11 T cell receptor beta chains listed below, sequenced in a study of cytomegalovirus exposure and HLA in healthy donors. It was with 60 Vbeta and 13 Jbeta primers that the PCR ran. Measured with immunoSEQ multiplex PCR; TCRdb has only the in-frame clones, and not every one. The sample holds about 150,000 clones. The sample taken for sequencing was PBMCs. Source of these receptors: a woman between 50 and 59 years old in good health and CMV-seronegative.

The CDR3 coding sequence is TGTGCCAGCAGTTTACCGGGATACAATGAGCAGTTCTTC. This codes for CASSLPGYNEQFF. The chain has TRBV28 and TRBJ2-1, with D possibly being TRBD2 (5 bases). V was trimmed by 2 bases and J by 4 bases, leaving 6 bases between them. Germline lookup yields CDR1 MDHEN and CDR2 SYDVKM. The CDR3 loop spans 13 amino acids.

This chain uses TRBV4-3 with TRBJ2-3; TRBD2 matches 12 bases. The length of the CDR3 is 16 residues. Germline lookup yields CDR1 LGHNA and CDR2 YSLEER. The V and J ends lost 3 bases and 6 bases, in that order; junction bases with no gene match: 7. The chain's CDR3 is CASSHLLAGGFDTQYF. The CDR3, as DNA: TGCGCCAGCAGCCATTTACTAGCGGGAGGTTTTGATACGCAGTATTTT.

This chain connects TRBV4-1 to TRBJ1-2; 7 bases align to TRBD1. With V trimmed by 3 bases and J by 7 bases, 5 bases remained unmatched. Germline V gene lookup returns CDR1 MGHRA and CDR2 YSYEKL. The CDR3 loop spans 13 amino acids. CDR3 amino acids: CASSHPDRAGYTF. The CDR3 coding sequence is TGCGCCAGCAGCCACCCCGACAGGGCTGGCTACACCTTC.

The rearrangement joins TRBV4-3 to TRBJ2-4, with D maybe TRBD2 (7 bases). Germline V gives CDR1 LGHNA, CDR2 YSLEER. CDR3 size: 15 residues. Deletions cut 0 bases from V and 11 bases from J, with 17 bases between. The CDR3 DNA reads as TGCGCCAGCAGCCAAGATGTGGGGGCAGGGAGGGTTCAGTACTTC. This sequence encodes CASSQDVGAGRVQYF.

The CDR3 here is CAWSVLTGSEKLFF. In DNA, the CDR3 is TGTGCCTGGAGTGTACTGACGGGGAGTGAAAAACTGTTTTTT. V and J are TRBV30 and TRBJ1-4; D ambiguous. Germline CDR1 is GTSNPN and CDR2 is SVGIG (reference sequence). The CDR3 has 14 amino acids. V was cut by 0 bases and J by 7 bases, with 12 bases left in between.

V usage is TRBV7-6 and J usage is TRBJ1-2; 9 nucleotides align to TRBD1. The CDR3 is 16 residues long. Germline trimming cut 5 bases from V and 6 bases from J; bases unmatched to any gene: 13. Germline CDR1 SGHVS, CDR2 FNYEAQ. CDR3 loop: CASSPRPGTGTHGYTF. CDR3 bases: TGTGCCAGCAGCCCGCGTCCCGGGACAGGGACCCATGGCTACACCTTC.

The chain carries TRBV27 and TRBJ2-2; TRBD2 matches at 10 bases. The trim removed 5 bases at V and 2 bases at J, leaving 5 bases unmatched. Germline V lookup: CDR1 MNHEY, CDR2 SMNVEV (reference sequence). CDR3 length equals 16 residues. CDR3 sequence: CASSHGTSDNTGELFF. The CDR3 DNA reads TGTGCCAGCAGTCACGGGACTAGCGATAACACCGGGGAGCTGTTTTTT.

This chain's CDR3 is CASRVSLGGSYEQYF. In DNA, the CDR3 is TGTGCCAGCAGGGTATCCCTCGGGGGTTCCTACGAGCAGTACTTC. The rearrangement joins TRBV6-6 to TRBJ2-7; D might be TRBD2 (6 bases). The CDR3 is made up of 15 amino acids. Germline V lookup: CDR1 MNHNY, CDR2 SVGAGI (reference sequence). Trimming left V 6 bases short and J 1 base short, with 16 bases between.

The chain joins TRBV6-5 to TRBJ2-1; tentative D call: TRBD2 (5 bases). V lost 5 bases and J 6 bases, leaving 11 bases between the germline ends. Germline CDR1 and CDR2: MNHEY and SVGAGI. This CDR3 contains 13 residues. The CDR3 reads CASSMGVLNEQFF. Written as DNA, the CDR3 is TGTGCCAGCAGTATGGGAGTTCTCAATGAGCAGTTCTTC.

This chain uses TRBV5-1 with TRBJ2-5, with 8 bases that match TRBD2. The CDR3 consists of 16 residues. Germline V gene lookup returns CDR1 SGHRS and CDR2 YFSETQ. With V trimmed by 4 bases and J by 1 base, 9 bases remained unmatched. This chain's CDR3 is CASSTSSGSLQETQYF. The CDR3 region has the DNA TGCGCCAGCAGCACCTCTAGCGGGTCCCTCCAAGAGACCCAGTACTTC. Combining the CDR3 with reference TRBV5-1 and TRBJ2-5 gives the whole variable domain KAGVTQTPRYLIKTRGQQVTLSCSPISGHRSVSWYQQTPGQGLQFLFEYFSETQRNKGNFPGRFSGRQFSNSRSEMNVSTLELGDSALYLCASSTSSGSLQETQYFGPGTRLLVL.

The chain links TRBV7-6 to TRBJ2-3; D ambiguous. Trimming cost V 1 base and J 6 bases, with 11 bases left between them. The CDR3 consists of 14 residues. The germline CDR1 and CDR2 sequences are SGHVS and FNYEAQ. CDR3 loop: CASSLVSSSDTQYF. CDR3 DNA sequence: TGTGCCAGCAGCTTAGTATCGAGTTCCGATACGCAGTATTTT. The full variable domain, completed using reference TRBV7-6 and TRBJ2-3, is GAGVSQSPRYKVTKRGQDVALRCDPISGHVSLYWYRQALGQGPEFLTYFNYEAQQDKSGLPNDRFSAERPEGSISTLTIQRTEQRDSAMYRCASSLVSSSDTQYFGPGTRLTVL.